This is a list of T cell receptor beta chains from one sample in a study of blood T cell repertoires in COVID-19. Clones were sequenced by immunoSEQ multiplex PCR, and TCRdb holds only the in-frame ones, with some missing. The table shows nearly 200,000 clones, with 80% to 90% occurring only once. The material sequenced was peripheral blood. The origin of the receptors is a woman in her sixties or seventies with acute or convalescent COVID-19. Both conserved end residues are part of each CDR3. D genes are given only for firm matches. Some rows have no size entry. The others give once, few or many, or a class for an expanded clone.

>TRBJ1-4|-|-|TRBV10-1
TGCGCCAGCAGTGAGGCAGGTGATGAAAAACTGTTTTTT
CASSEAGDEKLFF
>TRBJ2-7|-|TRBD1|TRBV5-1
TGCGCCAGCAGCTTGGGTACAGGGGGCTCCTACGAGCAGTACTTC
CASSLGTGGSYEQYF
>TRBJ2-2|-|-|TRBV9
TGTGCCAGCAGCGTTCTAGACGTCGGGGAGCTGTTTTTT
CASSVLDVGELFF
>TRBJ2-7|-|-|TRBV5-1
TGCGCCAGCAGCTTGGCCCGACAGGTTAGCTCCTACGAGCAGTACTTC
CASSLARQVSSYEQYF
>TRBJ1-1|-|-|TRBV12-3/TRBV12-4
TGTGCCAGCAGTCCCCAAGGGAGTGAAGCTTTCTTT
CASSPQGSEAFF
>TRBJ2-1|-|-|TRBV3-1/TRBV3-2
TGTGCCAGCAGCCAACTAGGCCCGAATGAGCAGTTCTTC
CASSQLGPNEQFF
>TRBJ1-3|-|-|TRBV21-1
TGTGCCAGCAGCAGAGCTGGAAACACCATATATTTT
CASSRAGNTIYF
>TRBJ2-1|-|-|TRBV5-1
TGCGCCAGCAGTGGGCAGGGGCTGGCCAATGAGCAGTTCTTC
CASSGQGLANEQFF
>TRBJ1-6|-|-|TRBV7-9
TGTGCCAGCAGCTCAACCCAACGCGGGACTAATTCACCCCTCCACTTT
CASSSTQRGTNSPLHF
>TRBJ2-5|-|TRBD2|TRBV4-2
TGTGCCAGCAGCCGGGGCGGGAGCGAGACCCAGTACTTC
CASSRGGSETQYF
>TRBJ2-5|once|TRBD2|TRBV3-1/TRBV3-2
TGTGCCAGCAGCCAGTTCGGCGGGAGTGAGACCCAGTACTTC
CASSQFGGSETQYF
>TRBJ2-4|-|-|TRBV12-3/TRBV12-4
TGTGCCAGCAGCCCCGACGTAAACGGGATTCAGTACTTC
CASSPDVNGIQYF
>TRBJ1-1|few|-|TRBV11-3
TGTGCCAGCAGCTTGCGGAGCTCTTTAAACACTGAAGCTTTCTTT
CASSLRSSLNTEAFF
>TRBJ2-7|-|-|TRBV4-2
TGTGCCAGCAGCCGGAACCGGGACTCCTCCTACGAGCAGTACTTC
CASSRNRDSSYEQYF
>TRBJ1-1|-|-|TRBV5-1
TGCGCCAGCAGCTTGGGAAGGGAGGGAGCTTTCTTT
CASSLGREGAFF
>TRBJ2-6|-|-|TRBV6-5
TGTGCCAGCCTCAGGGCCTCTGGGGCCAACGTCCTGACTTTC
CASLRASGANVLTF
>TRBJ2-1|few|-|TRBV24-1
TGTGCCACCAGTATGGGGGGCAATGAGCAGTTCTTC
CATSMGGNEQFF
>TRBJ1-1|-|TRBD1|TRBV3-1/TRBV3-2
TGTGCCAGCAGCCCTCAGGGGGCACCTGAAGCTTTCTTT
CASSPQGAPEAFF
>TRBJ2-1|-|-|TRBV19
TGTGCCAGTACCCGGAAGGGGCCGATGGGCAATGAGCAGTTCTTC
CASTRKGPMGNEQFF
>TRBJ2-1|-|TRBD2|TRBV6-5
TGTGCCAGCAGTTACGAGGTGGGGGGGTCCTACAATGAGCAGTTCTTC
CASSYEVGGSYNEQFF
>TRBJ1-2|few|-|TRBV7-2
TGTGCCAGCAGAAGAACTTGGGGCTACACCTTC
CASRRTWGYTF
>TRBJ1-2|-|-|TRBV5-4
TGTGCCAGCAGCCCGACGGGTTCGGGGGGCTACACCTTC
CASSPTGSGGYTF
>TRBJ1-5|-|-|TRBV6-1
TGTGCCAGCAGTGATCAGGGAAGTCAGCCCCAGCATTTT
CASSDQGSQPQHF
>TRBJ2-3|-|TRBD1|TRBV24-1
TGTGCCACCAGTGTCCCCGAGGACAGGGCCACCCCAGATACGCAGTATTTT
CATSVPEDRATPDTQYF
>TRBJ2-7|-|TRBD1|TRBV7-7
TGTGCTAGCAGCTTAGGACAGGGGCCAAGCTACGAGCAGTACTTC
CASSLGQGPSYEQYF
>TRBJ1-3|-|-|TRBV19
TGTGCCAGTAGTACAGGGTGGGAAGGAAACACCATATATTTT
CASSTGWEGNTIYF
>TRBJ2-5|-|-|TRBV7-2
TGTGCCAGCAGCCCCTCCGGGTCCCCGGATGAGAAGACCCAGTACTTC
CASSPSGSPDEKTQYF
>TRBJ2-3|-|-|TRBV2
TGTGCCGCCACCGGCGGGGGCACAGATACGCAGTATTTT
CAATGGGTDTQYF
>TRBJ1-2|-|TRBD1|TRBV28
TGTGCCAGCAGTTTATCCTCAGGGGGCCCAAACTATGGCTACACCTTC
CASSLSSGGPNYGYTF
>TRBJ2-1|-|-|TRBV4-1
TGCGCCAGCAGCCGGGAGCAGAGCTCCTACAATGAGCAGTTCTTC
CASSREQSSYNEQFF
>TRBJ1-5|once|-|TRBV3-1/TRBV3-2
TGTGCCAGCAGCCAGGGGGCAGGGGATCAGCCCCAGCATTTT
CASSQGAGDQPQHF
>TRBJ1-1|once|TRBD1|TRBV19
TGTGCCAGCGGGACAGGGTTGAACACTGAAGCTTTCTTT
CASGTGLNTEAFF
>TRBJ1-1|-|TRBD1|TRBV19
TGTGCCAGTAGTATGGGGACAGAGAACACTGAAGCTTTCTTT
CASSMGTENTEAFF
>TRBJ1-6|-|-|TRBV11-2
TGTGCCAGCAGCTTAACAGCTTATAATTCACCCCTCCACTTT
CASSLTAYNSPLHF
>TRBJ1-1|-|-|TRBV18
TGTGCCAGCTCACCCGAGAGGAACACTGAAGCTTTCTTT
CASSPERNTEAFF
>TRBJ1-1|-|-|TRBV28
TGTGCATCGGGGGGCCCGCAAGCTCGACGGGGCACTGAAGCTTTCTTT
CASGGPQARRGTEAFF
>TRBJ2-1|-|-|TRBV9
TGTGCCAGCAGCGTAGGCGGGAACTCCTACAATGAGCAGTTCTTC
CASSVGGNSYNEQFF
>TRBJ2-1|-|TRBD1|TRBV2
TGTGCCAGCCGGGACAGTTACAATGAGCAGTTCTTC
CASRDSYNEQFF
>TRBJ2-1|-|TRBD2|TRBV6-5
TGTGCCAGCAGTTCGGGACTAGCGGGAGGAAATGAGCAGTTCTTC
CASSSGLAGGNEQFF
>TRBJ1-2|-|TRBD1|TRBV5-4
TGTGCCAGCAGCCTCCCGGACAGGACCTATGGCTACACCTTC
CASSLPDRTYGYTF
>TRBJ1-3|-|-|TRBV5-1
TGCGCCAGCAGCTCCGGGGGGGACTTTGGAAACACCATATATTTT
CASSSGGDFGNTIYF
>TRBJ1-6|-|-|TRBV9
TGTGCCAGCAGCCCAGGTCACCTCTATAATTCACCCCTCCACTTT
CASSPGHLYNSPLHF
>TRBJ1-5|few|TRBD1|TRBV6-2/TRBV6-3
TGTGCCAGCAGTCCCGACAGGGTCACTTATAGCAATCAGCCCCAGCATTTT
CASSPDRVTYSNQPQHF
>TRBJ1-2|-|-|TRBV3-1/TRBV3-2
TGTGCCAGCAGCCAAACGCAGGGCCTTTATGGCTACACCTTC
CASSQTQGLYGYTF
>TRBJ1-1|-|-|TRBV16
TGTGCCAGCAGCCAATCTTGGAGGAACACTGAAGCTTTCTTT
CASSQSWRNTEAFF